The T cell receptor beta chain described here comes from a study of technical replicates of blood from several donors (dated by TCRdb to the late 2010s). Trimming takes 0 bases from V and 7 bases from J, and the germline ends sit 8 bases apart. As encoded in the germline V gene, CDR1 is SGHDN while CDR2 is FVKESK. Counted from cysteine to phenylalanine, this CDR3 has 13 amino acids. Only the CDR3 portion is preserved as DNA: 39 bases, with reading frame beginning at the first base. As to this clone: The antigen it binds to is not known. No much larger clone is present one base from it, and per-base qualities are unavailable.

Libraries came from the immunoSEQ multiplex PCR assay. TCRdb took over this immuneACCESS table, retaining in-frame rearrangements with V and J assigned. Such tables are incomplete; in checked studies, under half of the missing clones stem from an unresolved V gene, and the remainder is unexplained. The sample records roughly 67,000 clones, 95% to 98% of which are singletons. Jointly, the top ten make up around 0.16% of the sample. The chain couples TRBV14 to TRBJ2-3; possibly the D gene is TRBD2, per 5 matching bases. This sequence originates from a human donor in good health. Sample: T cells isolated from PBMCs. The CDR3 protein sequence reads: CASSQDYGNTQYF. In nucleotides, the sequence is TGTGCCAGCAGCCAAGATTACGGGAATACGCAGTATTTT.